The rows below give T cell receptor beta chains drawn from one sample of a study of blood T cell repertoires in COVID-19. The repertoire was sequenced with immunoSEQ multiplex PCR; TCRdb's copy has only in-frame clones and lacks some. The data show approximately 170,000 clones, about 92% seen once. Sequencing was carried out using peripheral blood. The receptors stem from a woman aged 55-70 years with COVID-19, enrolled during active disease. Both conserved end residues are part of each CDR3. The D gene is left open where the match is weak. Part of the rows lack a size; the others show once, few, many or a class for expanded clones.

v_call	d_call	cdr3_length	j_call	clone_size	cdr3_nt	cdr3_aa
TRBV5-6	-	17	TRBJ2-3	-	TGTGCCAGCAGCTTGGCCGGGACTTACCGAGGCACAGATACGCAGTATTTT	CASSLAGTYRGTDTQYF
TRBV6-5	TRBD1	15	TRBJ1-5	-	TGTGCCAGCAGTTACACGACAGGGGGCAATCAGCCCCAGCATTTT	CASSYTTGGNQPQHF
TRBV12-5	-	14	TRBJ2-1	few	TGTGCTAGTGGTTTAGGGGTTTCATACAATGAGCAGTTCTTC	CASGLGVSYNEQFF
TRBV7-6	-	13	TRBJ2-3	-	TGTGCCAGCAGCTTGGGAGGCTCAGATACGCAGTATTTT	CASSLGGSDTQYF
TRBV3-1/TRBV3-2	-	13	TRBJ2-1	-	TGTGCCAGCAGCCAAGTCAGGGGTGATGAGCAGTTCTTC	CASSQVRGDEQFF
TRBV19	-	15	TRBJ2-2	-	TGTGCCAGTAGTATAGATCAGGGGACGACCGGGGAGCTGTTTTTT	CASSIDQGTTGELFF
TRBV6-1	-	16	TRBJ1-1	few	TGTGCCAGCAGTGAGATTCTGGGGCTCTTAGGCACTGAAGCTTTCTTT	CASSEILGLLGTEAFF
TRBV18	TRBD1	16	TRBJ1-1	-	TGTGCCAGCTCACCACCCCTTAGGGACAGGAACACTGAAGCTTTCTTT	CASSPPLRDRNTEAFF
TRBV4-2	TRBD2	17	TRBJ2-5	once	TGTGCCAGCAGCCAAGAAGGGCCAGCGGGGGGGCCAGAGACCCAGTACTTC	CASSQEGPAGGPETQYF
TRBV6-5	TRBD1	16	TRBJ2-2	-	TGTGCCAGCAGTTACGGGAGAGGGGGCAGGACCGGGGAGCTGTTTTTT	CASSYGRGGRTGELFF
TRBV11-3	TRBD2	12	TRBJ2-5	-	TGTGCCAGCAGCATAGCGGGGGAGACCCAGTACTTC	CASSIAGETQYF
TRBV7-2	TRBD1	16	TRBJ1-6	-	TGTGCCAGCAGCCCAGAAGGGGGCAGAAATAATTCACCCCTCCACTTT	CASSPEGGRNNSPLHF
TRBV7-6	TRBD1	15	TRBJ1-1	once	TGTGCCAGCAGCACGTACAGGGGAGAGGACACTGAAGCTTTCTTT	CASSTYRGEDTEAFF
TRBV7-9	TRBD1	13	TRBJ1-4	-	TGTGCCAGCAGCCCACGGGACAGACAAAAACTGTTTTTT	CASSPRDRQKLFF
TRBV6-2/TRBV6-3	TRBD1	17	TRBJ1-2	once	TGTGCCAGCAGTTCTACCTCGAGATGGACAGGGCAAGACGGCTACACCTTC	CASSSTSRWTGQDGYTF
TRBV5-6	TRBD1	16	TRBJ1-2	-	TGTGCCAGCAGCGTGGCCCAGGACAGGGACTTTCGCGGCTACACCTTC	CASSVAQDRDFRGYTF
TRBV7-9	-	16	TRBJ2-2	-	TGTGCCAGCAGCTTAGCCGCTGGAGAGAACACCGGGGAGCTGTTTTTT	CASSLAAGENTGELFF
TRBV7-3	-	16	TRBJ1-3	-	TGTGCCAGCAGCCCGGTCGCAGGGCCCTCTGGAAACACCATATATTTT	CASSPVAGPSGNTIYF
TRBV18	TRBD1	16	TRBJ2-3	-	TGTGCCAGCTCAAAACGGACAGGGGCTAGCACAGATACGCAGTATTTT	CASSKRTGASTDTQYF
TRBV2	-	15	TRBJ1-1	-	TGTGCCAGCAGTCTCTTTCAGGTGGGCGCGACTGAAGCTTTCTTT	CASSLFQVGATEAFF
TRBV5-6	TRBD1	13	TRBJ1-2	-	TGTGCCAGCAGTAACAGGGGACCCTATGGCTACACCTTC	CASSNRGPYGYTF
TRBV14	-	12	TRBJ2-7	-	TGTGCCAGCAGCCAAGCAGGCGACGAGCAGTACTTC	CASSQAGDEQYF
TRBV6-5	-	13	TRBJ1-1	-	TGTGCCAGCAGTTACCAGGGTAGAACTGAAGCTTTCTTT	CASSYQGRTEAFF
TRBV5-1	-	13	TRBJ2-2	-	TGCGCCAGCAGCTTGGGGACAACCGGGGAGCTGTTTTTT	CASSLGTTGELFF
TRBV5-1	TRBD1	16	TRBJ2-5	-	TGCGCCAGCAGCTTGGGAGGACAGGGGTTGAAAGAGACCCAGTACTTC	CASSLGGQGLKETQYF
TRBV2	-	13	TRBJ1-1	-	TGTGCCAGCAGTGAGGTTGGAGGGACTGAAGCTTTCTTT	CASSEVGGTEAFF
TRBV5-1	-	14	TRBJ2-2	-	TGCGCCAGCGAACAGCGGTCAGGCACCGGGGAGCTGTTTTTT	CASEQRSGTGELFF
TRBV29-1	-	14	TRBJ1-2	-	TGCAGCGTTGAATCCGCAGGATTCCTGCATGGCTACACCTTC	CSVESAGFLHGYTF
TRBV18	TRBD1	15	TRBJ1-1	-	TGTGCCAGCTCACGCCCTAGACAGGGGAACACTGAAGCTTTCTTT	CASSRPRQGNTEAFF
TRBV5-1	TRBD1	14	TRBJ2-5	-	TGCGCCAGCAGCTTGACAGGGGCCCAAGAGACCCAGTACTTC	CASSLTGAQETQYF
TRBV21-1	-	20	TRBJ2-7	-	TGTGCCAGCAGAAATTCAATCGAGGTCTCGACAGGGGCCGTGATCTACGAGCAGTACTTC	CASRNSIEVSTGAVIYEQYF
TRBV15	-	13	TRBJ2-7	-	TGTGCCACCAGCAGAGATCTCTCCTACGAGCAGTACTTC	CATSRDLSYEQYF
TRBV2	-	16	TRBJ2-7	-	TGTGCCAGCAGTGAAGCTGGGGGGATAAAAACCTACGAGCAGTACTTC	CASSEAGGIKTYEQYF